These 10 T cell receptor beta chains were sequenced from one sample in a study of CD8 T cells in Susac syndrome. With random hexamers, reverse transcription was performed on roughly 0.45 to 1 ug of RNA. TCRdb re-analysed the immunoSEQ multiplex PCR reads in MiXCR, keeping a single row per CDR3 protein. The table has some 400,000 distinct CDR3 sequences, approximately 85% seen once. The sequencing sample was made of CD8+ T cells from PBMCs. The receptor source for this set is a human donor with multiple sclerosis.

The chain links TRBV6-5 to TRBJ2-3; TRBD1 is a possible D gene (5 bases). V lost 2 bases and J lost 10, with 19 bases in between. The CDR3 loop spans 15 amino acids. Per the germline V gene, CDR1 is MNHEY and CDR2 is SVGAGI. This CDR3 is CASSYRYRYLYPQYF. The CDR3 DNA reads as TGTGCCAGCAGTTACCGTTACAGGTACCTCTACCCGCAGTATTTT.

The CDR3 spells CAISEPRGSTEAFF. DNA for the CDR3: TGTGCCATCAGTGAGCCTCGAGGTAGCACTGAAGCTTTCTTT. This chain uses TRBV10-3 with TRBJ1-1, with D hard to call. This CDR3 region has 14 residues. V was pared by 2 bases and J by 4 bases, with 11 bases between. Germline CDR1 ENHRY, CDR2 SYGVKD.

The chain links TRBV5-1 to TRBJ1-2; 10 bases are a match to TRBD1. The CDR3 consists of 17 residues. Germline V gene data show CDR1 as SGHRS and CDR2 as YFSETQ. V was clipped by 4 bases and J by 2 bases; unmatched bases: 11. CDR3 nucleotides: TGCGCCAGCAGCCCCCCGGGACAGGGGATCCCGAACTATGGCTACACCTTC. Its protein product is CASSPPGQGIPNYGYTF.

The rearrangement uses TRBV3-1 and TRBJ2-3; no firm D call. V was shortened by 7 bases and J by 3 bases, with 11 bases between the two germline ends. The CDR3 runs to 13 residues. The V gene's germline CDR1 is LGHDT and CDR2 YNNKEL (reference sequence). DNA for the CDR3: TGTGCCAGCATAGAGGAGCATACAGATACGCAGTATTTT. Translated, it gives CASIEEHTDTQYF.

A single count supports this clonotype. V usage is TRBV20-1 and J usage is TRBJ2-1; 14 bases match TRBD2. V was clipped by 4 bases and J by 8 bases; unmatched bases: 7. The germline CDR1 and CDR2 sequences are DFQATT and SNEGSKA (reference sequence). CDR3 length equals 15 residues. CDR3 in DNA: TGCAGTGCTAACCCGACTAGCGGGGGGGCCTATGAGCAGTTCTTC. As protein: CSANPTSGGAYEQFF.

The chain links TRBV19 to TRBJ2-7; no definite D call. V lost 6 bases, J lost 3 bases, and 12 bases lay in between. This CDR3 contains 13 residues. Germline V gene lookup returns CDR1 LNHDA and CDR2 SQIVND (reference sequence). CDR3 amino acids: CASSSLTNYEQYF. The CDR3 DNA follows: TGTGCCAGTAGCTCTCTAACTAACTACGAGCAGTACTTC.

The chain carries TRBV7-9 and TRBJ2-5, with 9 nucleotides matching TRBD2. The CDR3 is made up of 15 amino acids. Germline V gives CDR1 SEHNR, CDR2 FQNEAQ (reference sequence). The ends lost 5 bases at V and 5 bases at J; junction bases unmatched: 9. The CDR3 here is CASSPPGLAVETQYF. The CDR3 nucleotides are TGTGCCAGCAGCCCGCCGGGACTAGCCGTGGAGACCCAGTACTTC.

The chain recombines TRBV6-4 with TRBJ2-1, with 9 positions matching TRBD1. The CDR3 extends over 16 amino acids. CDR1 is MRHNA, CDR2 SNTAGT, per germline. The ends lost 0 bases at V and 4 bases at J; junction bases unmatched: 4. Written as DNA, the CDR3 is TGTGCCAGCAGTGACTCTCGACAGGGGGATTACAATGAGCAGTTCTTC. Its translation is CASSDSRQGDYNEQFF.

The chain's CDR3 is CASGQGAQGTEAFF. The CDR3 DNA reads TGTGCCAGCGGACAGGGGGCTCAGGGAACTGAAGCTTTCTTT. The chain combines TRBV6-1 with TRBJ1-1, with 11 bases lining up with TRBD1. J was trimmed by 5 bases and V by 8 bases; bases with no gene match: 7. This CDR3 comprises 14 residues. Germline V lookup: CDR1 MNHNS, CDR2 SASEGT.

Only one count was recorded for this clonotype. The chain joins TRBV27 to TRBJ2-1; 7 bases line up with TRBD2. With V trimmed by 8 bases and J by 9 bases, 13 bases remained unmatched. The CDR3 covers 14 residues. Germline V CDR1 and CDR2: MNHEY, SMNVEV (reference sequence). The CDR3 sequence is CASAGEAGFTEQFF. Written as DNA, the CDR3 is TGTGCCAGCGCGGGGGAGGCGGGGTTCACTGAGCAGTTCTTC.